These 10 T cell receptor beta chains came from one sample sequenced in a study of shared clonotypes between healthy human individuals. Repertoires were generated with immunoSEQ multiplex PCR, while TCRdb's copy carries only in-frame clones and drops some. The table includes 2,500,000 or so clones, over 85% detected once. Sequencing input: naive CD4+ T cells sorted from blood. The sample's subset: CD45RA+ positively selected. These receptor sequences come from a young man in good health.

CDR3 in amino acids: CASSPDRASGPQHF. CDR3 bases: TGTGCCAGCTCACCCGACAGGGCCTCGGGGCCCCAGCATTTT. The chain employs TRBV18 and TRBJ1-5, with 7 nucleotides matching TRBD1. Germline V gives CDR1 KGHSH, CDR2 LQKENI. The trim removed 3 bases at V and 9 bases at J, leaving 8 bases unmatched. This CDR3 contains 14 residues. The variable domain in full, with the rest retrieved from reference TRBV18 and TRBJ1-5, is NAGVMQNPRHLVRRRGQEARLRCSPMKGHSHVYWYRQLPEEGLKFMVYLQKENIIDESGMPKERFSAEFPKEGPSILRIQQVVRGDSAAYFCASSPDRASGPQHFGDGTRLSIL.

This chain uses TRBV6-5 with TRBJ1-1; the D is unclear. Trimming removed 7 bases from V and 5 bases from J, with 17 bases in between. CDR1 and CDR2 (germline): MNHEY, SVGAGI. The CDR3 runs 14 residues. The chain's CDR3 is CASTSVLGRTEAFF. CDR3 sequence (DNA): TGTGCCAGCACCTCCGTCCTCGGGAGGACTGAAGCTTTCTTT.

The chain couples TRBV14 to TRBJ2-7; D remains ambiguous. This CDR3 has 14 residues. Germline V gene sequence: CDR1 SGHDN, CDR2 FVKESK. V dropped 0 bases and J dropped 7 bases, with 13 bases sitting between them. CDR3 loop: CASSQEEFRGEQYF. For the CDR3, the DNA is TGTGCCAGCAGCCAAGAGGAGTTTCGTGGGGAGCAGTACTTC.

This clone was seen just once. Other DNA sequences within the sample encode an identical CDR3. The V and J genes are TRBV27 and TRBJ2-3, with D unclear. The CDR3 has 13 residues. Germline lookup yields CDR1 MNHEY and CDR2 SMNVEV (reference sequence). The germline V and J ends were trimmed by 3 bases and 1 base, with 5 bases remaining between them. CDR3 region: CASSFGGTDTQYF. CDR3 coding DNA: TGTGCCAGCAGTTTCGGCGGCACAGATACGCAGTATTTT.

The chain uses TRBV4-1 and TRBJ2-7; 8 nucleotides match TRBD1. The V gene's germline CDR1 is MGHRA and CDR2 YSYEKL. The J segment lost 2 bases and the V segment lost 2 bases, leaving 11 bases of the junction unmatched. There are 17 residues in the CDR3. The CDR3 DNA sequence: TGCGCCAGCAGCCAATTCCCAACCGGGACAGGAGCCTACGAGCAGTACTTC. Its translation is CASSQFPTGTGAYEQYF.

This rearrangement joins TRBV5-1 to TRBJ2-6, with D possibly TRBD2 on 6 matching bases. V was trimmed by 3 bases and J by 0 bases, leaving 10 bases between them. The CDR3 runs to 16 residues. The V gene's germline CDR1 is SGHRS and CDR2 YFSETQ. CDR3 in DNA: TGCGCCAGCAGCTCTGGAGGGTTCTCTGGGGCCAACGTCCTGACTTTC. This gives the protein CASSSGGFSGANVLTF.

This chain connects TRBV2 to TRBJ2-3, with TRBD1 as a possible D gene (5 bases). The CDR3 loop spans 12 amino acids. Germline V gene lookup returns CDR1 SNHLY and CDR2 FYNNEI. The V and J ends lost 6 bases and 7 bases respectively, with 11 bases between them. The CDR3 sequence: CASSDSSYTQYF. The CDR3 DNA reads TGTGCCAGCAGCGACAGCTCCTATACGCAGTATTTT.

This clone appeared once. V is TRBV5-4 and J is TRBJ1-5; D not certain. Germline CDR1 and CDR2: SGHNT and YYREEE (reference sequence). V gave up 4 bases and J gave up 4 bases, with 9 bases separating them. The CDR3 has 13 residues. CDR3 loop: CASSADVNQPQHF. CDR3 in DNA: TGTGCCAGCAGCGCGGACGTGAATCAGCCCCAGCATTTT.

The chain recombines TRBV7-2 with TRBJ1-1; D may be TRBD1 (6 bases). Trimming shortened V by 2 bases and J by 5 bases, and 15 bases separated the two germline ends. The CDR3 has 15 residues. Germline-derived CDR1 and CDR2 are SGHTA and FQGNSA. CDR3 loop: CASSLSGGGRTEAFF. The CDR3 DNA sequence: TGTGCCAGCAGCTTATCGGGGGGCGGGAGAACTGAAGCTTTCTTT.

The genes are TRBV6-5 and TRBJ1-5; 7 bases align to TRBD1. The ends lost 5 bases at V and 6 bases at J; junction bases unmatched: 7. Germline V CDR1 and CDR2: MNHEY, SVGAGI. The CDR3 contains 14 residues. The DNA of the CDR3 is TGTGCCAGCAGTAGGACAGGCGGGGTTCAGCCCCAGCATTTT. The encoded protein is CASSRTGGVQPQHF.